This T cell receptor (beta chain) was profiled in a study of control samples from healthy donors and cancer patients (dated by TCRdb to about 2020). A remark on this clone: Its antigen is not yet known. No base quality information exists; no much larger clone differs at one position.

There are 18 amino acids in the CDR3, from cysteine to phenylalanine inclusive. CDR3 DNA only is kept here, 54 bases in frame from base 1. V loses 0 bases at its end and J loses 3 bases; junction bases beyond the gene matches: 7. The germline V gene gives CDR1 as LGHNA and CDR2 as YNFKEQ. The method was the immunoSEQ multiplex PCR assay. The source is immuneACCESS, and TCRdb retained only in-frame sequences with V and J called. Part of the clones is not carried over; for the studies checked, unresolved V genes explain less than half of this, and the remainder is unexplained. For this sample the table gives fewer than 200,000 clones, of which roughly 95% were detected only once. Of the sample, approximately 0.93% falls within the top ten clones.

The V gene is TRBV4-2 and the J gene is TRBJ2-3, with 12 junctional bases fitting TRBD2. Sequencing was done on a sample of blood. This sequence was found in a young woman in good health. The CDR3 region: CASSQDALAGGRTDTQYF. The DNA sequence reads TGTGCCAGCAGCCAAGATGCACTAGCGGGGGGCAGGACAGATACGCAGTATTTT.